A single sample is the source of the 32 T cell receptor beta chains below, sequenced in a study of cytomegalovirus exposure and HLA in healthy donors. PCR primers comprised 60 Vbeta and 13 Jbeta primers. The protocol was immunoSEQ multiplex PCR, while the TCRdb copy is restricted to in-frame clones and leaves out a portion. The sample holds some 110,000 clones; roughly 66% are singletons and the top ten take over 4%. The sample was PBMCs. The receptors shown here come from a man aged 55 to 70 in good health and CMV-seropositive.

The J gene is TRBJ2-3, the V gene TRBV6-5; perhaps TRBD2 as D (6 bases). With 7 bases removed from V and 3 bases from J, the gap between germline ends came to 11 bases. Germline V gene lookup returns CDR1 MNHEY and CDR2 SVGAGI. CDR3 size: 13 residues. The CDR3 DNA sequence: TGTGCCAGCATGGGAGCGGGTACAGATACGCAGTATTTT. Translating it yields CASMGAGTDTQYF.

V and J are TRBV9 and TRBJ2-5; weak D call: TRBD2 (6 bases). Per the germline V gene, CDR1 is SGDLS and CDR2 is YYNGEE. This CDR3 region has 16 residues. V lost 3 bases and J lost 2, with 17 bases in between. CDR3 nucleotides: TGTGCCAGCAGCGCGTCGCGGGGCACCTTTCAAGAGACCCAGTACTTC. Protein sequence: CASSASRGTFQETQYF.

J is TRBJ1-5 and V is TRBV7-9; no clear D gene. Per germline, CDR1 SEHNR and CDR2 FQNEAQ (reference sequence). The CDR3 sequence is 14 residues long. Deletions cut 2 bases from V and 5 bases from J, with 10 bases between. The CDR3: CASSLPPTHQPQHF. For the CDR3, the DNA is TGTGCCAGCAGCTTACCCCCTACCCATCAGCCCCAGCATTTT.

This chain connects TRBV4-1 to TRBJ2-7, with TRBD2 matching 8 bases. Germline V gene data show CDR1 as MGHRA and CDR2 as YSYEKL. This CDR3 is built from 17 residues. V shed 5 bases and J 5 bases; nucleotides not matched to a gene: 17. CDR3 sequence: CASSKLYPKDSGDEQYF. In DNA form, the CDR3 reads TGCGCCAGCAGCAAATTATACCCTAAAGATAGCGGGGACGAGCAGTACTTC.

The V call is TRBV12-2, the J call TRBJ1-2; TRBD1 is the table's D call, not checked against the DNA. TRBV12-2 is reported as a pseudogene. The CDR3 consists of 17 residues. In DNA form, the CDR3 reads TGTGCAAGTCGCTTGGGGCCCCACCTGCCCGTCCCCTATGGCTACACCTTC. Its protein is CASRLGPHLPVPYGYTF.

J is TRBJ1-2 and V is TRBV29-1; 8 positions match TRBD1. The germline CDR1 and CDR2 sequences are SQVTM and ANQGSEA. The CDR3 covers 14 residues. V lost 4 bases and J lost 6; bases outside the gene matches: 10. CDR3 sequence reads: CSVGQGALLNGYTF. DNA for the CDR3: TGCAGCGTTGGCCAGGGGGCGCTTCTGAATGGCTACACCTTC.

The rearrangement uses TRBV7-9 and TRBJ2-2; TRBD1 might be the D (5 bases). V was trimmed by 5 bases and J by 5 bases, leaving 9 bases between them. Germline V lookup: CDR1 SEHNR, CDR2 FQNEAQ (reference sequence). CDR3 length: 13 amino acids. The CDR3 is CASSLDTTGELFF. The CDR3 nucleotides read TGTGCCAGCAGCCTGGACACGACCGGGGAGCTGTTTTTT. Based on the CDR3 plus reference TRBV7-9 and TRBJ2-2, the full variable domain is DTGVSQNPRHKITKRGQNVTFRCDPISEHNRLYWYRQTLGQGPEFLTYFQNEAQLEKSRLLSDRFSAERPKGSFSTLEIQRTEQGDSAMYLCASSLDTTGELFFGEGSRLTVL.

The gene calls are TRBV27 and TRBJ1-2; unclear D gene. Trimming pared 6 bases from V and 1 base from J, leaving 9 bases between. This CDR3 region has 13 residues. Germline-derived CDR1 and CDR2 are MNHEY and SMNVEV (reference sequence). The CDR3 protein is CASSHSINYGYTF. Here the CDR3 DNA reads TGTGCCAGCAGCCACAGCATTAACTATGGCTACACCTTC.

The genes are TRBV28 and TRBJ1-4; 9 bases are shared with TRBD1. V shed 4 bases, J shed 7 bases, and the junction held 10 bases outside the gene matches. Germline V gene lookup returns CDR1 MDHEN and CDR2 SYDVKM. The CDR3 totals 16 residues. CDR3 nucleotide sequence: TGTGCCAGCAGTTCACCCCCTGGACAGGGGAGTGAAAAACTGTTTTTT. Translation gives CASSSPPGQGSEKLFF.

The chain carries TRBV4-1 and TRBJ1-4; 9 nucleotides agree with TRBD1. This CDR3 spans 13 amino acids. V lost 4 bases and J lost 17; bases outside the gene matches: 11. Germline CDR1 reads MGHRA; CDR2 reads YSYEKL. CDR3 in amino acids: CASSRVAGTGFFF. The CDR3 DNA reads TGCGCCAGCAGCCGAGTCGCCGGGACAGGGTTTTTTTTT.

CDR3 residues: CASSQGLAPQYF. CDR3 bases: TGTGCCAGCAGCCAAGGGTTGGCCCCGCAGTACTTC. V is TRBV14 and J is TRBJ2-7; no definite D call. Germline assignment: CDR1 SGHDN and CDR2 FVKESK. The CDR3 length is 12 residues. Trimming removed 1 base from V and 9 bases from J, with 10 bases in between.

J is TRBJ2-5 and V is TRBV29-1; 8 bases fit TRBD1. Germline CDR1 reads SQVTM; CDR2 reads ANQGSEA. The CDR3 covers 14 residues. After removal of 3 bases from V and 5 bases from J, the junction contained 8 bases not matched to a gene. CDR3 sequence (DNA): TGCAGCGTTGACTCGCCAGGGGGCTGGGAGACCCAGTACTTC. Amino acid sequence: CSVDSPGGWETQYF.

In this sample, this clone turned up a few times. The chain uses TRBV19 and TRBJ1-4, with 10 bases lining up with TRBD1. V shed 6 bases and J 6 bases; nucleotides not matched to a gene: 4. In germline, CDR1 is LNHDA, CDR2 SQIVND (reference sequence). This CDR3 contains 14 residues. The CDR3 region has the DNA TGTGCCAGTAGCGAGGGGACAGGGGATGAAAAACTGTTTTTT. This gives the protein CASSEGTGDEKLFF.

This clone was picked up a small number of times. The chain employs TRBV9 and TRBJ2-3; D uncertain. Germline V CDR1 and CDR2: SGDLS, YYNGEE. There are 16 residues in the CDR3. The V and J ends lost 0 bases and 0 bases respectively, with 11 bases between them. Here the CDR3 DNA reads TGTGCCAGCAGCGTAGACTTCTCGCCAAGCACAGATACGCAGTATTTT. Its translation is CASSVDFSPSTDTQYF.

CDR3 loop: CASSVGSGTFYDTQYF. The DNA of the CDR3 is TGTGCCAGCAGCGTTGGTTCCGGGACTTTTTACGATACGCAGTATTTT. The chain joins TRBV9 to TRBJ2-3; TRBD2 might be the D (6 bases). Trimming removed 2 bases at V and 6 bases at J, with 19 bases between. The CDR3 loop spans 16 amino acids. Germline assignment: CDR1 SGDLS and CDR2 YYNGEE.

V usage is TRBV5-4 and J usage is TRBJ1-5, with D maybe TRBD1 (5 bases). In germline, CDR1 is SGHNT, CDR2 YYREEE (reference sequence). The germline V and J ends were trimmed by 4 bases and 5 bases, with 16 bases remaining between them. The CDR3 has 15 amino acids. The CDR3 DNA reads TGTGCCAGCAGCCGTGGCGGGGGGACCGATCAGCCCCAGCATTTT. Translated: CASSRGGGTDQPQHF.

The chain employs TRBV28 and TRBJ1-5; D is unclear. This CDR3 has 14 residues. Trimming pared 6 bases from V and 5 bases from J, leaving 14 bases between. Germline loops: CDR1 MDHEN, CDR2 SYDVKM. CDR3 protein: CASRGSGGDQPQHF. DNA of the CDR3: TGTGCCAGCAGAGGCTCCGGCGGTGATCAGCCCCAGCATTTT.

CDR3 bases: TGTGCCAGCAGCAATTTCCCCCGGGACACACTCTTTCAGACCCAGTACTTC. This sequence encodes CASSNFPRDTLFQTQYF. This rearrangement joins TRBV21-1 to TRBJ2-5; TRBD1, as called in the table, went unchecked against the DNA. TRBV21-1 is reported as a pseudogene. The CDR3 sequence is 17 residues long.

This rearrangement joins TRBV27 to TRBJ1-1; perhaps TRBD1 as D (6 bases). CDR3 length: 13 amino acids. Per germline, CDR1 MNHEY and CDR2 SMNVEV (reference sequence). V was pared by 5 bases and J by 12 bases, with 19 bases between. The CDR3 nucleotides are TGTGCCAGCAGTCAATCCCGGGACACCGTTTCTTTCTTT. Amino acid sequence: CASSQSRDTVSFF.

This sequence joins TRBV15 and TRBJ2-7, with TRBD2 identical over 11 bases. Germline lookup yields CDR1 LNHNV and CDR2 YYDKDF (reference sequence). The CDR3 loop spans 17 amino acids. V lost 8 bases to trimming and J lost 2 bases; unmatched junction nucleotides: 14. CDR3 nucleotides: TGTGCCACCTTCGAGTCGCAGTCACTAGCGGGAGCCTACGAGCAGTACTTC. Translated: CATFESQSLAGAYEQYF.

CDR3 protein: CASSAGDTQYF. For the CDR3, the DNA is TGTGCCAGTAGTGCAGGAGATACGCAGTATTTT. The genes are TRBV19 and TRBJ2-3, with D hard to call. Germline CDR1 LNHDA, CDR2 SQIVND (reference sequence). The CDR3 length is 11 residues. The V end was cut by 5 bases, the J end by 5 bases, with 5 bases between.

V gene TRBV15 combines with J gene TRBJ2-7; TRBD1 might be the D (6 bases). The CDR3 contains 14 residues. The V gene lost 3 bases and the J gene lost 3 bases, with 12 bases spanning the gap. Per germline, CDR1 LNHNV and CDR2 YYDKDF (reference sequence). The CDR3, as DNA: TGTGCCACCAGCAGGGGGAAGGGGGTCTACGAGCAGTACTTC. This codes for CATSRGKGVYEQYF. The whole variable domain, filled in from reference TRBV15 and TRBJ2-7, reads DAMVIQNPRYQVTQFGKPVTLSCSQTLNHNVMYWYQQKSSQAPKLLFHYYDKDFNNEADTPDNFQSRRPNTSFCFLDIRSPGLGDTAMYLCATSRGKGVYEQYFGPGTRLTVT.

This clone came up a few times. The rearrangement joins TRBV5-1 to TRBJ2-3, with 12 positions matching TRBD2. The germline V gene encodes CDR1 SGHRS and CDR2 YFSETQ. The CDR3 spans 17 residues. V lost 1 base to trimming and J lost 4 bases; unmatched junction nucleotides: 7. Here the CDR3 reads CASSLLASGGAADTQYF. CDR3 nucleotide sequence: TGCGCCAGCAGCTTGCTGGCTAGCGGGGGGGCGGCAGATACGCAGTATTTT.

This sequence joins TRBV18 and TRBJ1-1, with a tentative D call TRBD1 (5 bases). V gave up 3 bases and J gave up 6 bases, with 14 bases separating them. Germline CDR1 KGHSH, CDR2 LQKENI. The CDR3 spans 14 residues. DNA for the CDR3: TGTGCCAGCTCACCCGCTGGGGGGGAGGCTGAAGCTTTCTTT. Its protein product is CASSPAGGEAEAFF.

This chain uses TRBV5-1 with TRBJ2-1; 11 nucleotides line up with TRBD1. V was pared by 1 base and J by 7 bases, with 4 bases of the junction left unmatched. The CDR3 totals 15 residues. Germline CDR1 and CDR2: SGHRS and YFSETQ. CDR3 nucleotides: TGCGCCAGCAGCTTGAACGGGGACAGGGGGAATGAGCAGTTCTTC. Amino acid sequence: CASSLNGDRGNEQFF.

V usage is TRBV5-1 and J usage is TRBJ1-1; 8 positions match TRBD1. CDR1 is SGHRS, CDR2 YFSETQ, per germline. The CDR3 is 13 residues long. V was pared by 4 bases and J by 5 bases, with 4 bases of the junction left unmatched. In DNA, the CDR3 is TGCGCCAGCAGCCTGGACAGGGAGACTGAAGCTTTCTTT. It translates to CASSLDRETEAFF.

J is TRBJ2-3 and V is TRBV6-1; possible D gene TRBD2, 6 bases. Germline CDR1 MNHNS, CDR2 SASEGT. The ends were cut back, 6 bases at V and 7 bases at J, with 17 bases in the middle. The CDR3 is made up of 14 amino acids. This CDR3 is CASSYNWGDNTQYF. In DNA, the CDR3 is TGTGCCAGCAGCTACAACTGGGGGGATAATACGCAGTATTTT.

This chain's CDR3 is CASNLAVGELFF. For the CDR3, the DNA is TGTGCCAGTAATCTGGCGGTCGGGGAGCTGTTTTTT. This sequence joins TRBV19 and TRBJ2-2; D is undetermined. Per germline, CDR1 LNHDA and CDR2 SQIVND (reference sequence). There are 12 residues in the CDR3. V lost 7 bases and J 7 bases, leaving 10 bases between the germline ends.

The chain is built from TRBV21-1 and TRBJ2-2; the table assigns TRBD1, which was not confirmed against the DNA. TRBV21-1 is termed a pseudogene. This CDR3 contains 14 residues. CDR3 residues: CASSMTGSTGELFF. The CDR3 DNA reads TGTGCCAGCAGCATGACAGGTTCCACCGGGGAGCTGTTTTTT.

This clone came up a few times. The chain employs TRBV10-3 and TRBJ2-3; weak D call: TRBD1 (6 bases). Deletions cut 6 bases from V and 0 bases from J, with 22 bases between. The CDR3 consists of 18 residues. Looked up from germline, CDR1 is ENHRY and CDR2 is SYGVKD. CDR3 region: CAIRIVRTEAISTDTQYF. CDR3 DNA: TGTGCCATCAGGATAGTTCGGACAGAAGCAATTAGCACAGATACGCAGTATTTT.

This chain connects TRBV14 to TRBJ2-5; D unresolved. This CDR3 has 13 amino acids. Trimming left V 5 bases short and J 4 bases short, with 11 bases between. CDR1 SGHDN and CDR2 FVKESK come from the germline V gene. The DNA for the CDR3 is TGTGCCAGCAGCTCTGTTAGCCGAGAGACCCAGTACTTC. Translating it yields CASSSVSRETQYF.

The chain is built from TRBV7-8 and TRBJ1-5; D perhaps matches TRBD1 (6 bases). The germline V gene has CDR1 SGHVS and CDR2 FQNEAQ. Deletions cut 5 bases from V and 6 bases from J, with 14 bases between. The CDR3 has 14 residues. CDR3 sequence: CASSPNRVPQPQHF. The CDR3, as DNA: TGTGCCAGCAGCCCCAACAGGGTCCCTCAGCCCCAGCATTTT.